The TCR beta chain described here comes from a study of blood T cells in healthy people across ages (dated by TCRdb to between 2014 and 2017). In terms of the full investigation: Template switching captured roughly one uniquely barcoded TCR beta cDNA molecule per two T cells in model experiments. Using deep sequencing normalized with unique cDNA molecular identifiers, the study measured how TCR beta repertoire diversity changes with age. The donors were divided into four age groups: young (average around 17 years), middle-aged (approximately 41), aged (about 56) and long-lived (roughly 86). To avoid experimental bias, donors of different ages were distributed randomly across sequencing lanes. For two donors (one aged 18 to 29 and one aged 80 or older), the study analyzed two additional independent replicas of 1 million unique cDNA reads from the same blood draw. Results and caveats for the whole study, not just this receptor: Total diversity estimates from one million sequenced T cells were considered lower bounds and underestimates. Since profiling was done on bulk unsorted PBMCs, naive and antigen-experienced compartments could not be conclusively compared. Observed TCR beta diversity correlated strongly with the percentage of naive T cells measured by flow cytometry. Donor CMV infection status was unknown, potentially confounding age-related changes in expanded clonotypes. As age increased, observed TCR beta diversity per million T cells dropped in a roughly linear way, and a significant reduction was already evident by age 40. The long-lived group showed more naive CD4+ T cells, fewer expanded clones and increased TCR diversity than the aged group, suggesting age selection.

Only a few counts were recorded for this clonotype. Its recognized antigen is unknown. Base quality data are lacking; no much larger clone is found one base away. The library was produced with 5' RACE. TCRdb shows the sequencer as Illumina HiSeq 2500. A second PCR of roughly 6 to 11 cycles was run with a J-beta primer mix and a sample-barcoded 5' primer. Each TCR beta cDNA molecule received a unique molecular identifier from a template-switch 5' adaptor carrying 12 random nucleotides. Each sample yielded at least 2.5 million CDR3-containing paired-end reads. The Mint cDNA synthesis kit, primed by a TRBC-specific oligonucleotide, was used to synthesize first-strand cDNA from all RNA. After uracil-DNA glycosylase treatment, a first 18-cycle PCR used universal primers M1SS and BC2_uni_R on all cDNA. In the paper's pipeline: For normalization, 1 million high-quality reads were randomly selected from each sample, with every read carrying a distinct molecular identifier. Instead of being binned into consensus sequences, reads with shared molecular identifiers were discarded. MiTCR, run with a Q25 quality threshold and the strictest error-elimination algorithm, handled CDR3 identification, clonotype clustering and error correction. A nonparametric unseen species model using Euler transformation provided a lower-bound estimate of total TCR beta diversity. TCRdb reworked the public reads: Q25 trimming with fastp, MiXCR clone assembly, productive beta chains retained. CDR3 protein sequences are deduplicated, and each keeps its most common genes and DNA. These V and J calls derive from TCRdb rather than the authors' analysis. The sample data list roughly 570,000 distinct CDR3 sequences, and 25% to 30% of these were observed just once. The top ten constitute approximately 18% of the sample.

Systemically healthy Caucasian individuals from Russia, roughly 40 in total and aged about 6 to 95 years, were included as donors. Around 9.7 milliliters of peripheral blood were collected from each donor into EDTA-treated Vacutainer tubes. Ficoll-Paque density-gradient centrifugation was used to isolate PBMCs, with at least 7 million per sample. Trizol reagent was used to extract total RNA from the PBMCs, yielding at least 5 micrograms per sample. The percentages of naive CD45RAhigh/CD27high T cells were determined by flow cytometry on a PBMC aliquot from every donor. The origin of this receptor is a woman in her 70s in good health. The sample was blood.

CDR3 sequence: CASSATVAGLGAFF. In nucleotide form, the sequence is TGCGCCAGCAGCGCGACAGTTGCTGGGCTCGGAGCTTTCTTT. Rearrangement joined TRBV5-1 to TRBJ1-1, with TRBD1 perhaps the D gene, on 5 matching bases. Counted from cysteine to phenylalanine, this CDR3 has 14 amino acids. The retained sequence is limited to the CDR3, 42 bases, with the frame set at the first base. V is cut by 4 bases and J by 10 bases, and the space between the germline ends is 20 bases. The CDR1 and CDR2 encoded by the germline V gene are SGHRS and YFSETQ.